This T cell receptor (beta chain) was identified in a study of T cells in Graves' hyperthyroidism and ophthalmopathy. This CDR3 contains 13 residues. The germline V gene encodes CDR1 MNHNS and CDR2 SASEGT. Trimming took off 1 base at V and 7 bases at J, with 8 bases between the two ends. Study-wide points: In blood, most of the thyroid clonotypes expanded above 0.001 were also present.

Researchers barred patients who had uncontrolled infection, other autoimmune disease, pregnancy or lactation. PBMCs stemmed from approximately 9.1 ml fresh peripheral blood. This clonotype was observed many times. No antigen is known for it. The investigators amplified TCR beta CDR3 regions from RNA transcripts. A set of HTBI primers served as the primers for a first-round RT-PCR of the TCR CDR3. TCRdb fed the multiplex PCR reads into MiXCR, producing one record per CDR3 protein. The sample contains over 650,000 distinct CDR3 sequences, less than 20% of which appear only once. This sequence joins TRBV6-1 and TRBJ2-4, with D possibly matching TRBD2 (7 bases). Sequencing used blood. This TCR derives from a man between 18 and 29 years old with Graves' hyperthyroidism. The chain's CDR3 is CASSEEGGNIQYF. CDR3 nucleotide sequence: TGTGCCAGCAGTGAAGAGGGGGGGAACATTCAGTACTTC.